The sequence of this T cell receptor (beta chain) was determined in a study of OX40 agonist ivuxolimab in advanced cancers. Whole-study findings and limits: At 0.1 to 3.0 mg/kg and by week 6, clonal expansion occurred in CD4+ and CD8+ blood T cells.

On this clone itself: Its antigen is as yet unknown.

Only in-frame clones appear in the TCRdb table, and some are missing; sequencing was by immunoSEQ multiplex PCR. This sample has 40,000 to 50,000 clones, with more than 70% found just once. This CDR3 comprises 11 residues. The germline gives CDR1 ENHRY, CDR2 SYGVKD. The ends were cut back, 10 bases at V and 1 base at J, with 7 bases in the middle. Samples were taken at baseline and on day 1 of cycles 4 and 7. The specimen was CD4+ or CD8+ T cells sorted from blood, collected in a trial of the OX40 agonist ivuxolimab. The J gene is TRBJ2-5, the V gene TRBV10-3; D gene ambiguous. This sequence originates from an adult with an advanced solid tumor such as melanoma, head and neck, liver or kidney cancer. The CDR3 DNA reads TGTGCCACAAGGACCCAAGAGACCCAGTACTTC. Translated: CATRTQETQYF.